Sequencing of this TCR beta chain was carried out in a study of blood T cell repertoires in COVID-19. About the research overall: The samples span acute and convalescent COVID-19 from the United States, Italy and Spain. Sample material is recorded as cDNA or gDNA derived from T cells, B-cell-depleted T cells, or PBMCs.

Per the study methods: Amplification of reference gene primers provided the estimated nucleated cell counts. The assay was immunoSEQ multiplex PCR, and TCRdb's table has in-frame clones only and misses some. The V and J calls and clone size were taken over from that table, and D and trimming were inferred from the DNA. The repertoire consists of 150,000 to 200,000 clones, with roughly 74% occurring once and the leading ten covering around 14%. V gave up 3 bases and J gave up 5 bases, with 11 bases separating them. The germline CDR1 and CDR2 sequences are LNHNV and YYDKDF (reference sequence). This CDR3 has 14 amino acids.

Sequencing was performed on peripheral blood. This sequence joins TRBV15 and TRBJ2-1; TRBD1 might be the D (6 bases). The TCR comes from a woman at least 80 years old with acute or convalescent COVID-19. The CDR3 coding sequence is TGTGCCACCAGCAGCGGGGACATCAACAATGAGCAGTTCTTC. The encoded protein is CATSSGDINNEQFF.